This TCR beta chain was identified during a study of blood T cell repertoires in COVID-19. Study-level background: Whether acute or convalescent, the COVID-19 samples came from the United States, Italy and Spain. T cells, B-cell-depleted T cells, or PBMCs supplied cDNA or gDNA.

Authors' data handling: Reference gene primer amplification yielded estimated nucleated cell counts. Repertoires were generated with immunoSEQ multiplex PCR, while TCRdb's copy carries only in-frame clones and drops some. V, J and clone size derive from that table, while D and trimming were established from the DNA sequence. The sample has around 76,000 clones, more than 70% seen once. Germline V gene lookup returns CDR1 SGHTA and CDR2 FQGNSA. The CDR3 contains 16 residues. V dropped 5 bases and J dropped 5; count of bases not matched to a gene: 12. This receptor was identified in a man at least 80 years old with acute or convalescent COVID-19. Sequencing was performed on peripheral blood. This chain uses TRBV7-2 with TRBJ2-3, with 8 bases fitting TRBD1. This chain's CDR3 is CASSPLTGASIDTQYF. CDR3 DNA sequence: TGTGCCAGCAGCCCACTGACAGGGGCTAGTATAGATACGCAGTATTTT.